Listed here are 8 T cell receptor beta chains from one sample, sequenced in a study of vaccination effects on CD4 cells after COVID-19 (dated by TCRdb to between 2021 and 2022). The ViraFEST assay stimulated PBMC with viral peptide pools and then used TCR sequencing to identify antigen-specific CD4+ T cell clonotypes by expansion. After around 10 days of culture, CD4+ T cells were isolated with the EasySep CD4+ T cell isolation kit. Each participant got two doses of an mRNA SARS-CoV-2 vaccine, either BNT162b2 or mRNA-1273. Library preparation was by the immunoSEQ multiplex PCR assay. TCRdb retrieved this table from immuneACCESS and kept in-frame rearrangements only. Not all clones are present; in checked studies, unresolved V genes account for under half, and no reason is known for the remainder. The sample profile shows about 16,000 clones; 70% of them were found once. Together, the top ten hold roughly 9.2% of the sample.

What these receptors recognize is not known. Material: CD4+ T cells from PBMCs cultured with SARS-CoV-2 spike peptides, obtained after COVID-19 vaccination. The cell subset or site tag for this specimen amounts to: SARS-CoV-2 spike overlapping peptide pool stimulation. These receptors were obtained from a human donor who received a COVID-19 vaccine.

J is TRBJ2-1 and V is TRBV19; 11 bases line up with TRBD2. The CDR3 totals 15 residues. V shed 5 bases, J shed 6 bases, and the junction held 6 bases outside the gene matches. In germline, CDR1 is LNHDA, CDR2 SQIVND (reference sequence). CDR3 sequence: CASSSSGTSGNEQFF. Here the CDR3 DNA reads TGTGCCAGTAGTTCCTCCGGGACTAGCGGCAATGAGCAGTTCTTC.

The chain has TRBV7-2 and TRBJ1-4; 10 nucleotides align to TRBD1. The germline gives CDR1 SGHTA, CDR2 FQGNSA. Germline trimming cut 5 bases from V and 5 bases from J; bases unmatched to any gene: 5. This CDR3 contains 15 residues. CDR3 region: CASSKGTGANEKLFF. The CDR3, as DNA: TGTGCCAGCAGCAAAGGGACAGGGGCGAATGAAAAACTGTTTTTT.

The chain joins TRBV3-1 (or the pseudogene TRBV3-2) to TRBJ1-4; TRBD1 might be the D (5 bases). V lost 7 bases and J lost 4, with 10 bases in between. Germline CDR1 and CDR2: LGHDT and YNNKEL (reference sequence). The CDR3 is 13 residues long. The CDR3 loop reads CASTHGGNEKLFF. CDR3 coding DNA: TGTGCCAGCACCCATGGGGGTAATGAAAAACTGTTTTTT.

The rearrangement joins TRBV6-5 to TRBJ2-7, with no clear D. The CDR3 extends over 11 amino acids. V shed 6 bases and J shed 3 bases, with 6 bases lying between them. Germline CDR1 reads MNHEY; CDR2 reads SVGAGI. The CDR3 loop is CASRASYEQYF. The CDR3 region has the DNA TGTGCCAGCAGGGCTAGCTACGAGCAGTACTTC.

This chain connects TRBV6-5 to TRBJ2-5; maybe TRBD1 (6 bases). The V and J ends lost 4 bases and 1 base respectively, with 10 bases between them. The CDR3 length is 14 residues. Per the germline V gene, CDR1 is MNHEY and CDR2 is SVGAGI. CDR3 sequence: CASSFHRAQETQYF. CDR3 DNA sequence: TGTGCCAGCAGTTTCCACAGGGCCCAAGAGACCCAGTACTTC.

This clone was seen a few times. The V gene is TRBV30, the J gene TRBJ2-5; 11 nucleotides align to TRBD2. This CDR3 has 14 residues. Trimming at V came to 1 base and at J to 4 bases, leaving 2 bases not matched to a gene. Per the germline V gene, CDR1 is GTSNPN and CDR2 is SVGIG (reference sequence). CDR3 coding DNA: TGTGCCTGGAGTGCAGGACTAGCGGGAGAGACCCAGTACTTC. It yields the protein CAWSAGLAGETQYF.

This clone was detected a few times. V is TRBV7-2 and J is TRBJ2-7; 7 nucleotides agree with TRBD2. This CDR3 region has 13 residues. From germline, CDR1 is SGHTA and CDR2 FQGNSA. The trim removed 5 bases at V and 1 base at J, leaving 2 bases unmatched. The CDR3 reads CASSQRGSYEQYF. CDR3 coding DNA: TGTGCCAGCAGCCAGCGGGGTTCCTACGAGCAGTACTTC.

J is TRBJ1-2 and V is TRBV27, with D hard to call. The CDR3 has 16 residues. Between the trimmed V and J ends, which lost 4 bases and 0 bases, there was a span of 15 bases. Germline V gene sequence: CDR1 MNHEY, CDR2 SMNVEV (reference sequence). The CDR3 loop is CASSCVSCGANYGYTF. The CDR3 DNA sequence: TGTGCCAGCAGTTGTGTGTCCTGCGGGGCTAACTATGGCTACACCTTC.